This passage covers 12 T cell receptor beta chains from one sample sequenced in a study of blood T cell repertoires in COVID-19. Measured with immunoSEQ multiplex PCR; TCRdb has only the in-frame clones, and not every one. The sample lists about 240,000 clones, roughly 79% seen once, with 7.5% in the top ten. The specimen sequenced was peripheral blood. The origin of the receptors is an elderly woman with COVID-19, enrolled during active disease.

This chain joins TRBV15 and TRBJ2-5; D gene uncertain. The CDR3 is 13 amino acids. CDR1 LNHNV and CDR2 YYDKDF come from the germline V gene (reference sequence). V was pared by 1 base and J by 2 bases, with 5 bases between. CDR3 bases: TGTGCCACCAGCAGAGGACTGCAAGAGACCCAGTACTTC. It specifies CATSRGLQETQYF.

This chain links TRBV12-3 or TRBV12-4 with TRBJ1-2; unclear D gene. This CDR3 contains 12 residues. Deletions cut 6 bases from V and 8 bases from J, with 13 bases between. The CDR3 loop is CASSFENRGYTF. The CDR3, as DNA: TGTGCCAGCAGCTTCGAGAATCGAGGCTACACCTTC.

The J gene is TRBJ1-5, the V gene TRBV19; unclear D gene. The CDR3 loop spans 15 amino acids. Trimming pared 8 bases from V and 0 bases from J, leaving 14 bases between. Germline V gene data show CDR1 as LNHDA and CDR2 as SQIVND (reference sequence). The CDR3 is CASGLDGNSNQPQHF. The CDR3 DNA reads as TGTGCCAGTGGACTGGACGGTAATAGCAATCAGCCCCAGCATTTT.

This chain links TRBV7-9 with TRBJ1-6; D ambiguous. Trimming shortened V by 2 bases and J by 7 bases, and 3 bases separated the two germline ends. CDR1 and CDR2 (germline): SEHNR, FQNEAQ (reference sequence). CDR3 length equals 12 residues. CDR3 sequence reads: CASSLSNSPLHF. The CDR3 bases are TGTGCCAGCAGCTTAAGCAATTCACCCCTCCACTTT. Full variable domain (outside the CDR3, taken from reference TRBV7-9 and TRBJ1-6): DTGVSQNPRHKITKRGQNVTFRCDPISEHNRLYWYRQTLGQGPEFLTYFQNEAQLEKSRLLSDRFSAERPKGSFSTLEIQRTEQGDSAMYLCASSLSNSPLHFGNGTRLTVT.

V gene TRBV6-5 combines with J gene TRBJ1-3, with D possibly matching TRBD1 (5 bases). Germline values: CDR1 MNHEY, CDR2 SVGAGI. The V gene lost 2 bases and the J gene lost 0 bases, with 8 bases spanning the gap. There are 15 residues in the CDR3. DNA of the CDR3: TGTGCCAGCAGTTACCGGGGGATCTCTGGAAACACCATATATTTT. It translates to CASSYRGISGNTIYF.

This clone appeared once. The chain combines TRBV19 with TRBJ1-5; 9 positions match TRBD1. This CDR3 is 16 amino acids long. V was pared by 7 bases and J by 2 bases, with 9 bases of the junction left unmatched. Germline assignment: CDR1 LNHDA and CDR2 SQIVND (reference sequence). CDR3 DNA sequence: TGTGCCAGTACCCTGGACAGGGGCAAAGGCAATCAGCCCCAGCATTTT. Translating gives CASTLDRGKGNQPQHF. Full variable domain (remainder filled in from reference TRBV19 and TRBJ1-5): DGGITQSPKYLFRKEGQNVTLSCEQNLNHDAMYWYRQDPGQGLRLIYYSQIVNDFQKGDIAEGYSVSREKKESFPLTVTSAQKNPTAFYLCASTLDRGKGNQPQHFGDGTRLSIL.

The chain has TRBV5-4 and TRBJ2-1; 10 nucleotides match TRBD2. There are 16 residues in the CDR3. CDR1 and CDR2 from the germline V gene are SGHNT and YYREEE (reference sequence). Trimming removed 4 bases from V and 4 bases from J; junction bases left unmatched: 8. For the CDR3, the DNA is TGTGCCAGCAGCGTGATTCGGACTAGCGGATACAATGAGCAGTTCTTC. It is translated as CASSVIRTSGYNEQFF.

The chain couples TRBV9 to TRBJ1-2, with 9 bases aligning to TRBD1. V shed 3 bases and J 5 bases; nucleotides not matched to a gene: 8. This CDR3 is built from 15 residues. The germline CDR1 and CDR2 sequences are SGDLS and YYNGEE. DNA for the CDR3: TGTGCCAGCAGCGCCTACTCGACAGGGGGATATGGCTACACCTTC. This translates into CASSAYSTGGYGYTF. Drawing the rest from reference TRBV9 and TRBJ1-2, the complete variable domain is DSGVTQTPKHLITATGQRVTLRCSPRSGDLSVYWYQQSLDQGLQFLIQYYNGEERAKGNILERFSAQQFPDLHSELNLSSLELGDSALYFCASSAYSTGGYGYTFGSGTRLTVV.

On this clone itself: A read error may account for a junction end that differs from germline. This sequence joins TRBV2 and TRBJ1-5; D gene uncertain. Germline V gives CDR1 SNHLY, CDR2 FYNNEI. This CDR3 comprises 11 residues. The CDR3 DNA reads TGTGCCAGCAGTGAAGGGGGTTTGAGGGATTTT. Amino acids: CASSEGGLRDF.

The V call is TRBV30, the J call TRBJ2-2; a weak D match, TRBD2 (5 bases). Germline V lookup: CDR1 GTSNPN, CDR2 SVGIG (reference sequence). V was cut by 0 bases and J by 2 bases, with 10 bases left in between. This CDR3 region has 15 residues. CDR3 in DNA: TGTGCCTGGAGTGTGCGAGGGTACAACACCGGGGAGCTGTTTTTT. Protein sequence: CAWSVRGYNTGELFF.

The rearrangement joins TRBV20-1 to TRBJ1-6; no firm D call. This CDR3 has 13 residues. Germline V gives CDR1 DFQATT, CDR2 SNEGSKA (reference sequence). Deletions cut 3 bases from V and 8 bases from J, with 11 bases between. The CDR3 sequence is CSASAQADSPLHF. CDR3 DNA sequence: TGCAGTGCTAGTGCCCAGGCCGATTCACCCCTCCACTTT.

This clone was picked up a small number of times. The CDR3 bases are TGTGCCAGCAGCTTAGGATGGTCTAGCGGGGGGAGGAATGAGCAGTTCTTC. Translating it yields CASSLGWSSGGRNEQFF. The chain joins TRBV7-2 to TRBJ2-1, with 11 bases aligning to TRBD2. This CDR3 spans 17 amino acids. J lost 7 bases, V lost 1 base, and 9 bases had no gene match. The germline V gene encodes CDR1 SGHTA and CDR2 FQGNSA. The full variable domain, in which reference TRBV7-2 and TRBJ2-1 provide the parts outside the CDR3, is GAGVSQSPSNKVTEKGKDVELRCDPISGHTALYWYRQSLGQGLEFLIYFQGNSAPDKSGLPSDRFSAERTGGSVSTLTIQRTQQEDSAVYLCASSLGWSSGGRNEQFFGPGTRLTVL.